This T cell receptor (beta chain) was profiled in a study of blood T cell repertoires in COVID-19 (dated by TCRdb to 2020 to 2021). With respect to the entire study: Samples covering the acute and convalescent phases of COVID-19 were provided by collaborators in the United States, Italy and Spain. The dataset comprised deeply sampled blood TCRbeta repertoires from subjects exposed to, actively infected with, or recovered from COVID-19. Where available, HLA class I and class II types were taken from metadata supplied by the sample provider and were not determined by assay-based typing. A freely available public database, intended as a resource for researchers studying the immune response to SARS-CoV-2, is where the repertoires were released. Samples were obtained from the ongoing ImmuneRACE study (first 160 participants) and from about 1,300 subjects provided by 6 global collaborators. The material from the prospective study consisted of cDNA or gDNA derived from T cells, B-cell-depleted T cells, or PBMCs. Nearly every sample came with metadata listing a de-identified subject ID, COVID-19 status, age in years and sex.

In Seattle, one collaborating source enrolled patients while the infection was active and tracked those patients longitudinally over the course of disease. Collaborating institutions collected whole blood in K2EDTA tubes following their own protocols. For TCRbeta analysis, collaborators shipped samples in one of three forms: frozen whole blood, isolated PBMCs, or DNA extracted from either of those sample types. The CDR3 holds 18 amino acids from the cysteine to the phenylalanine. Only CDR3 DNA remains: 54 bases, in frame from the first base. CDR1 SGHRS and CDR2 YFSETQ were looked up in the germline V gene. At the junction V is shortened by 3 bases and J by 1 base; bases outside the gene matches: 13. Beyond this particular receptor, the publication reports: How much clinical and demographic metadata was included differed by source and by participant, and the metadata was provided uncurated.

TCRbeta CDR3 regions were amplified from genomic DNA using the immunoSEQ Assay, a bias-controlled multiplex PCR. On the study's bioinformatics: The number of nucleated cells in each sample was estimated by amplification of reference gene primers within the assay. To quantify the absolute abundance of each unique TCRbeta CDR3 rearrangement, sequence reads were collapsed and filtered. For each sample, productive Simpson clonality was calculated by taking the square root of Simpson's diversity index across productive rearrangements. The table comes from immuneACCESS by way of TCRdb, which keeps in-frame sequences with V and J called. Part of the clones is missing from these tables; in studies checked, under half for an unresolved V gene and the rest for unknown reasons. V and J calls and clone size are copied from that table; D and trimming were computed from the DNA. A total of 350,000 or so clones appear in this sample, about 87% of them only once. The top ten clones comprise approximately 1.6% of the sample.

This clone was recorded once. The specificity of this receptor is unknown. No base quality information exists; no much larger clone differs at one position. The receptor was derived from a woman aged 25-40 years with COVID-19, enrolled during active disease. Here the chain combines TRBV5-1 and TRBJ1-1; TRBD1 fits 9 bases in the junction. Sequencing was carried out using peripheral blood. The CDR3 reads as follows: CASSYATGGSLKNTEAFF. The DNA sequence is as follows: TGCGCCAGCAGCTATGCTACAGGGGGCAGTTTAAAGAACACTGAAGCTTTCTTT.